This T cell receptor beta chain was observed in a study of control samples from healthy donors and cancer patients. Per the germline V gene, CDR1 is SEHNR and CDR2 is FQNEAQ (reference sequence). The V end was cut by 5 bases, the J end by 1 base, with 14 bases between. The CDR3 spans 15 residues. Sequencing used immunoSEQ multiplex PCR; TCRdb keeps in-frame clones, though not all of them. The table records fewer than 250,000 clones, around 90% of them present only once. This sequence joins TRBV7-9 and TRBJ2-5, with D possibly called TRBD1 or TRBD2 (5 bases each). This receptor was identified in a man aged 25 to 40 in good health. The sequenced sample was blood. CDR3 sequence: CASSLLGDPQETQYF. CDR3 in DNA: TGTGCCAGCAGCCTTCTGGGGGATCCCCAAGAGACCCAGTACTTC.